This passage covers 24 T cell receptor beta chains from one sample sequenced in a study of regulatory T cells in long-lasting Graves disease. CDR3 regions were amplified by Arm-PCR using iRepertoire HTBI primers to build TCR beta libraries. In TCRdb, the multiplex PCR reads were re-called with MiXCR into one record per CDR3 protein. The sample includes about 420,000 distinct CDR3 sequences, 23% of them seen just once. Time point noted: persistent/refractory GD, antithyroid drugs over 5 years with positive TRAb. PBMCs provided the RNA from which the TCR library was made. The sample in question was peripheral blood mononuclear cells (PBMCs), obtained when the disease was refractory, from a patient treated with antithyroid drugs. These TCRs come from a female donor with Graves disease.

V and J are TRBV2 and TRBJ1-3; D may be TRBD1 (6 bases). Germline V gene data show CDR1 as SNHLY and CDR2 as FYNNEI. V gave up 7 bases and J gave up 2 bases, with 15 bases separating them. The CDR3 length is 15 residues. The CDR3 DNA reads as TGTGCCAGCACTTCACAGGGCTTTGCTGGAAACACCATATATTTT. Residues: CASTSQGFAGNTIYF. The variable domain in full, with the rest retrieved from reference TRBV2 and TRBJ1-3, is EPEVTQTPSHQVTQMGQEVILRCVPISNHLYFYWYRQILGQKVEFLVSFYNNEISEKSEIFDDQFSVERPDGSNFTLKIRSTKLEDSAMYFCASTSQGFAGNTIYFGEGSWLTVV.

V gene TRBV18 combines with J gene TRBJ2-6; either TRBD1 or TRBD2 may fit D (5 bases each). This CDR3 is built from 15 residues. In germline, CDR1 is KGHSH, CDR2 LQKENI. Trimming took off 3 bases at V and 4 bases at J, with 10 bases between the two ends. In DNA form, the CDR3 reads TGTGCCAGCTCACCCTCAGAGGGGGGGGCCAACGTCCTGACTTTC. This encodes CASSPSEGGANVLTF.

The chain carries TRBV20-1 and TRBJ2-7; weak D call: TRBD1 (5 bases). Germline-derived CDR1 and CDR2 are DFQATT and SNEGSKA (reference sequence). Trimming removed 6 bases at V and 3 bases at J, with 21 bases between. The CDR3 has 15 amino acids. CDR3 sequence reads: CSARSIGERLYEQYF. CDR3 bases: TGCAGTGCAAGATCTATAGGGGAACGGCTCTACGAGCAGTACTTC.

The chain couples TRBV10-3 to TRBJ1-3, with unresolved D. Deletions cut 4 bases from V and 0 bases from J, with 7 bases between. Germline CDR1 and CDR2: ENHRY and SYGVKD. This CDR3 is built from 14 residues. The CDR3 protein is CAISVVHSGNTIYF. The CDR3, as DNA: TGTGCCATCAGTGTCGTGCACTCTGGAAACACCATATATTTT.

This clonotype showed up many times. The gene calls are TRBV11-2 and TRBJ2-7, with D unclear. The V and J ends lost 4 bases and 6 bases respectively, with 7 bases between them. In germline, CDR1 is SGHAT, CDR2 FQNNGV. This CDR3 has 11 residues. CDR3 coding DNA: TGTGCCAGCAGCTCCTGGGGCGAGCAGTACTTC. This encodes CASSSWGEQYF.

This clonotype was counted ten times or more. CDR3 region: CAWSATNGFQYF. CDR3 nucleotide sequence: TGTGCCTGGAGTGCAACCAACGGTTTCCAGTACTTC. This chain uses TRBV30 with TRBJ2-7; D unresolved. CDR3 length: 12 residues. V lost 1 base and J lost 10, with 14 bases in between. Germline V gives CDR1 GTSNPN, CDR2 SVGIG (reference sequence).

This clonotype appeared a few times. The rearrangement links TRBV6-1 to TRBJ2-7; maybe TRBD2 (6 bases). From germline, CDR1 is MNHNS and CDR2 SASEGT. V was clipped by 5 bases and J by 1 base, with 9 bases between them. This CDR3 contains 13 residues. CDR3 region: CASSTRGSYEQYF. CDR3 coding DNA: TGTGCCAGCAGTACCCGGGGGTCCTACGAGCAGTACTTC.

As for this clonotype: A much more abundant neighbour one base away suggests this may be a read error. The chain joins TRBV28 to TRBJ1-1, with D unclear. Germline CDR1 MDHEN, CDR2 SYDVKM. The V gene lost 11 bases and the J gene lost 1 base, with 8 bases spanning the gap. The CDR3 sequence is 11 residues long. CDR3 region: CAATTNTEAFF. CDR3 nucleotide sequence: TGTGCCGCTACGACGAACACTGAAGCTTTCTTT.

This clonotype was counted between two and nine times. The CDR3 here is CASSLIAGQTDTQYF. CDR3 in DNA: TGTGCCAGCAGTTTAATAGCGGGTCAAACAGATACGCAGTATTTT. This chain uses TRBV28 with TRBJ2-3, with 7 bases fitting TRBD2. J gave up 3 bases and V 2 bases, and 5 bases lay outside the gene matches. Germline V gene lookup returns CDR1 MDHEN and CDR2 SYDVKM. The CDR3 consists of 15 residues.

The J gene is TRBJ2-6, the V gene TRBV30, with D possibly being TRBD2 (6 bases). V was clipped by 3 bases and J by 4 bases, with 10 bases between them. CDR3 size: 14 residues. In germline, CDR1 is GTSNPN, CDR2 SVGIG (reference sequence). CDR3 DNA: TGTGCCTGGAGGTGGGGGGACGGGGCCAACGTCCTGACTTTC. It is translated as CAWRWGDGANVLTF.

This clonotype was detected ten times or more. J is TRBJ1-4 and V is TRBV20-1; D is possibly TRBD1 (5 bases). Germline CDR1 and CDR2: DFQATT and SNEGSKA (reference sequence). The CDR3 covers 13 residues. Between the trimmed V and J ends, which lost 4 bases and 8 bases, there was a span of 14 bases. The CDR3 DNA sequence: TGCAGTGCTACACGTCAGGGTGGCGAAAAACTGTTTTTT. This translates into CSATRQGGEKLFF.

This clonotype was recorded at least ten times. The V gene is TRBV7-2, the J gene TRBJ1-3, with 7 bases fitting TRBD1. CDR3 length: 15 residues. V lost 7 bases and J lost 2; bases outside the gene matches: 8. Germline CDR1 reads SGHTA; CDR2 reads FQGNSA. The CDR3 reads CASTLGGRAGNTIYF. DNA for the CDR3: TGTGCCAGCACCCTAGGGGGCAGGGCTGGAAACACCATATATTTT. Based on the CDR3 plus reference TRBV7-2 and TRBJ1-3, the full variable domain is GAGVSQSPSNKVTEKGKDVELRCDPISGHTALYWYRQSLGQGLEFLIYFQGNSAPDKSGLPSDRFSAERTGGSVSTLTIQRTQQEDSAVYLCASTLGGRAGNTIYFGEGSWLTVV.

The chain is built from TRBV28 and TRBJ1-2; 8 bases fit TRBD1. The V segment lost 6 bases and the J segment 4 bases; nucleotides outside the gene matches: 7. This CDR3 comprises 14 residues. CDR1 is MDHEN and CDR2 is SYDVKM in the germline V gene. As DNA, the CDR3 is TGTGCCAGCAGCCAGGGACAGGACCTCTATGGCTACACCTTC. Translated: CASSQGQDLYGYTF.

The V call is TRBV12-5, the J call TRBJ2-7; 9 positions match TRBD1. Germline-derived CDR1 and CDR2 are LGHNT and FRNRAP. The ends lost 6 bases at V and 3 bases at J; junction bases unmatched: 18. The CDR3 runs to 18 residues. The DNA of the CDR3 is TGTGCTAGTGGCAGGACAGGGGAGTCTACCCATGCTTACTACGAGCAGTACTTC. It translates to CASGRTGESTHAYYEQYF.

The chain links TRBV2 to TRBJ1-1; the match to TRBD1 covers 9 bases. This CDR3 region has 15 residues. V dropped 5 bases and J dropped 5; count of bases not matched to a gene: 9. CDR1 and CDR2 (germline): SNHLY, FYNNEI. CDR3 nucleotides: TGTGCCAGCAGTCCCGGGACAGGGAGGAGGACTGAAGCTTTCTTT. This encodes CASSPGTGRRTEAFF.

This chain uses TRBV19 with TRBJ1-1; D gene ambiguous. V lost 5 bases to trimming and J lost 5 bases, with 12 bases between them. This CDR3 comprises 13 residues. Germline values: CDR1 LNHDA, CDR2 SQIVND (reference sequence). The CDR3 DNA follows: TGTGCCAGTAGTCCATTGGCGGGTACTGAAGCTTTCTTT. Its protein is CASSPLAGTEAFF.

The gene calls are TRBV7-8 and TRBJ2-5, with D maybe TRBD1 (7 bases). The V end lost 1 base, the J end lost 5 bases, and 11 bases lay between the germline ends. The length of the CDR3 is 14 residues. Germline V gene data show CDR1 as SGHVS and CDR2 as FQNEAQ. CDR3 region: CASSLETGRETQYF. CDR3 nucleotide sequence: TGTGCCAGCAGCTTAGAGACAGGGAGGGAGACCCAGTACTTC.

This chain joins TRBV20-1 and TRBJ1-5, with D tentatively TRBD1 (6 bases). CDR3 length: 15 residues. Germline V gene lookup returns CDR1 DFQATT and CDR2 SNEGSKA (reference sequence). The V end was cut by 0 bases, the J end by 7 bases, with 16 bases between. The CDR3 DNA is TGCAGTGCTAGAGAACTGGGACGGGGGACACAGCCCCAGCATTTT. It codes for CSARELGRGTQPQHF.

This clonotype was seen repeatedly, ten times or more. The CDR3 sequence: CASSPRDIPYEQYF. CDR3 nucleotides: TGTGCCAGCAGTCCCCGGGACATTCCCTACGAGCAGTACTTC. This sequence joins TRBV27 and TRBJ2-7; TRBD1 is a possible D gene (6 bases). V lost 5 bases and J 2 bases, leaving 13 bases between the germline ends. This CDR3 comprises 14 residues. Looked up from germline, CDR1 is MNHEY and CDR2 is SMNVEV (reference sequence).

This clonotype was seen more than once but under ten times. This chain connects TRBV2 to TRBJ2-7; perhaps TRBD1 as D (5 bases). V gave up 5 bases and J gave up 1 base, with 12 bases separating them. This CDR3 spans 14 amino acids. Germline CDR1 SNHLY, CDR2 FYNNEI. CDR3 sequence: CASSKLQVSYEQYF. CDR3 nucleotide sequence: TGTGCCAGCAGTAAACTACAGGTTTCCTACGAGCAGTACTTC.

CDR3 sequence (DNA): TGTGCCAGCAGTGAAGGAAATCTAAGAAACACCATATATTTT. This encodes CASSEGNLRNTIYF. The genes are TRBV25-1 and TRBJ1-3; no firm D call. Trimming left V 2 bases short and J 5 bases short, with 10 bases between. CDR3 length: 14 amino acids. Germline V lookup: CDR1 MGHDK, CDR2 SYGVNS.

The genes are TRBV6-1 and TRBJ1-1, with D perhaps TRBD1 (6 bases). Germline V gene data show CDR1 as MNHNS and CDR2 as SASEGT. This CDR3 spans 13 amino acids. Trimming removed 5 bases from V and 3 bases from J, with 10 bases in between. CDR3 protein: CASSIRTDTEAFF. The CDR3 nucleotides read TGTGCCAGCAGTATCCGGACAGACACTGAAGCTTTCTTT.

The table lists this clonotype with many counts. The chain is built from TRBV6-5 and TRBJ2-7; a weak D match, TRBD1 (6 bases). Deletions cut 2 bases from V and 7 bases from J, with 15 bases between. The CDR3 sequence is 14 residues long. Germline values: CDR1 MNHEY, CDR2 SVGAGI. CDR3 in DNA: TGTGCCAGCAGTTACCGCCAGGGGCGTTGGGAGCAGTACTTC. Amino acids: CASSYRQGRWEQYF.

This chain uses TRBV20-1 with TRBJ2-2, with D perhaps matching TRBD1 or TRBD2 (5 bases each). V was pared by 1 base and J by 6 bases, with 9 bases between. CDR1 and CDR2 (germline): DFQATT, SNEGSKA (reference sequence). The CDR3 covers 13 residues. The CDR3 spells CSARVRDPGELFF. Here the CDR3 DNA reads TGCAGTGCTAGAGTCAGGGACCCCGGGGAGCTGTTTTTT.